This T cell receptor beta chain was documented in a study of cytomegalovirus exposure and HLA in healthy donors. Trimming stripped 3 bases from V and 2 bases from J, with 9 bases between. CDR1 is SGHNT, CDR2 YYREEE, per germline (reference sequence). This CDR3 has 14 amino acids. The PCR was carried out with 60 Vbeta primers and 13 Jbeta primers. Data came from immunoSEQ multiplex PCR; TCRdb stores just in-frame clones and leaves some out. The table gives 100,000 to 150,000 clones; the top ten clones make up over 0.8% of it. Sequenced input: PBMCs. This TCR derives from a man aged 18 to 30 in good health and CMV-seronegative. The chain employs TRBV5-4 and TRBJ1-3, with a weak D call TRBD1 (6 bases). DNA for the CDR3: TGTGCCAGCAGCTCCGGGGGGCCTGGAAACACCATATATTTT. Protein sequence: CASSSGGPGNTIYF.